The clone carrying this T cell receptor beta chain was counted a few times. Antigen specificity is unknown. TCRdb re-analysed the 5' RACE reads in MiXCR, keeping a single row per CDR3 protein. The sample yields 550,000 to 600,000 distinct CDR3 sequences, less than 25% seen once. This sample is part of a study of T-cell memory formation after mild COVID-19. Study-level information: The TCR clusters were mostly specific to one donor. The study's findings and limits: CD4/CD8 balance held among clones contracting day 15 to 85, and later expanders leaned CD4+. The appearance of some responding clones in pre-infection memory suggested that cross-reactive memory joined.

CDR1 and CDR2 from the germline V gene are MGHRA and YSYEKL. The CDR3 has 18 amino acids. The J segment lost 4 bases and the V segment lost 3 bases, leaving 8 bases of the junction unmatched. The V gene is TRBV4-1, the J gene TRBJ2-3; 15 nucleotides line up with TRBD2. The TCR was taken from an adult woman who had mild COVID-19 (a few samples of this study predate the infection). Cell type and time point are not known. The sample was PBMCs or a T cell subset sorted from them (not recorded which). The CDR3 bases are TGCGCCAGCAGCCACCCGGGACTAGCGGGGGGTACCCCAGATACGCAGTATTTT. This gives the protein CASSHPGLAGGTPDTQYF.